The T cell receptor (beta chain) described here comes from a study of somatic mutations in cytotoxic T cells in rheumatoid arthritis. Overall study: Blood from the patient (approximately 27 ml EDTA) was drawn right after diagnosis, pretreatment. In some cases, T-cell populations stained with V beta antibodies were flow-sorted at nearly 100% purity, and these included V beta1+ cells sequenced for TCRB.

Germline lookup yields CDR1 LNHDA and CDR2 SQIVND (reference sequence). V lost 2 bases to trimming and J lost 3 bases, with 11 bases between them. This CDR3 region has 15 residues. This clone occurred a few times. Sequencing used immunoSEQ multiplex PCR; TCRdb keeps in-frame clones, though not all of them. The profile shows roughly 10,000 clones, more than 70% of them singletons. Positive magnetic bead selection separated CD4+ and CD8+ cells, and flow cytometry confirmed purity. The chain uses TRBV19 and TRBJ1-5; no reliable D call. Sequenced material: CD8+ T cells sorted from blood. The sequence was obtained from an adult with rheumatoid arthritis. As DNA, the CDR3 is TGTGCCAGTAGTATACAGGAGGCCATCAATCAGCCCCAGCATTTT. As protein: CASSIQEAINQPQHF. Supplemented by reference TRBV19 and TRBJ1-5, the full variable domain reads DGGITQSPKYLFRKEGQNVTLSCEQNLNHDAMYWYRQDPGQGLRLIYYSQIVNDFQKGDIAEGYSVSREKKESFPLTVTSAQKNPTAFYLCASSIQEAINQPQHFGDGTRLSIL.